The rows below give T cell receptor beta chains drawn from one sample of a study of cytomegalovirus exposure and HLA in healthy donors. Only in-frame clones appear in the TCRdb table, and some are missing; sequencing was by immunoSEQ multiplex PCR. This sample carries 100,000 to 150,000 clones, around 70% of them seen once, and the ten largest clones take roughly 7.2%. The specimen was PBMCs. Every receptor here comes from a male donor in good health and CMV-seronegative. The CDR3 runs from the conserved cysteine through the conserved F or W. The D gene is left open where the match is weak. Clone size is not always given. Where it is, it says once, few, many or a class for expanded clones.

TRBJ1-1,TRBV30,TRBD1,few,CAWSVPPGTERAFF,TGTGCCTGGAGTGTCCCCCCAGGGACAGAGAGGGCTTTCTTT
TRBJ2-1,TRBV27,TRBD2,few,CASSSGTSGRGYNEQFF,TGTGCCAGCAGTTCAGGGACTAGCGGGAGGGGTTACAATGAGCAGTTCTTC
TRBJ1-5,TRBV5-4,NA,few,CASSLPGSNQPQHF,TGTGCCAGCAGCTTGCCAGGGAGCAATCAGCCCCAGCATTTT
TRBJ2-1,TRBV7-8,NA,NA,CASSLRGWNEQFF,TGTGCCAGCAGCTTAAGGGGTTGGAATGAGCAGTTCTTC
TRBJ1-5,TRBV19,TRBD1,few,CASSGGDRPNQPQHF,TGTGCCAGTAGTGGGGGGGACAGGCCGAACCAGCCCCAGCATTTT
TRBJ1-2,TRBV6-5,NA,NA,CASSQNRDMDGYTF,TGTGCCAGCAGTCAAAACCGGGACATGGATGGCTACACCTTC
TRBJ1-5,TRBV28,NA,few,CASSFRRSGGQPQHF,TGTGCCAGCAGTTTTCGACGCTCCGGCGGGCAGCCCCAGCATTTT
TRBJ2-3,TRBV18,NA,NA,CASSNIDGADTQYF,TGTGCCAGCTCGAACATAGACGGGGCAGATACGCAGTATTTT
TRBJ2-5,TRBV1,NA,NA,CTSSQTFPRQGRETQYF,TGCACCAGCAGCCAAACGTTCCCGCGACAGGGACGAGAGACCCAGTACTTC
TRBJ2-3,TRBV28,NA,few,CASRAGWGPGADTQYF,TGTGCCAGCAGGGCAGGATGGGGTCCGGGGGCAGATACGCAGTATTTT
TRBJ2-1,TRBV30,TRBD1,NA,CAWSRTGITYNEQFF,TGTGCCTGGAGCAGGACAGGGATAACCTACAATGAGCAGTTCTTC
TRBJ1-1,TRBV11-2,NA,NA,CASSFRGTFTEAFF,TGTGCCAGCAGCTTCCGGGGGACTTTCACTGAAGCTTTCTTT
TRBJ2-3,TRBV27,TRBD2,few,CASKVRGRDTQYF,TGTGCCAGCAAGGTGCGCGGGAGAGATACGCAGTATTTT
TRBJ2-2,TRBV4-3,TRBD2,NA,CASSQASSGSGTGELFF,TGCGCCAGCAGCCAAGCGTCTAGCGGGAGTGGAACCGGGGAGCTGTTTTTT
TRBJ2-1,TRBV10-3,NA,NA,CAISESPLKGAWEQFF,TGTGCCATCAGTGAGTCGCCTCTGAAAGGGGCTTGGGAGCAGTTCTTC
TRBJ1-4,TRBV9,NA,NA,CASSVGSGRGDEKLFF,TGTGCCAGCAGCGTAGGATCAGGGAGGGGGGATGAAAAACTGTTTTTT
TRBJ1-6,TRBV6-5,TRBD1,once,CASSGTENSPLHF,TGTGCCAGCAGCGGGACAGAAAATTCACCCCTCCACTTT
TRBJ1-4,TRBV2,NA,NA,CASSGSGVAEKLFF,TGTGCCAGCAGTGGATCAGGGGTCGCTGAAAAACTGTTTTTT
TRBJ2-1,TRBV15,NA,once,CATSRDGLRYEQFF,TGTGCCACCAGCAGAGATGGACTTCGGTATGAGCAGTTCTTC
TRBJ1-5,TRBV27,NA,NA,CASRGGAWEGNQPQHF,TGTGCCAGCCGCGGCGGGGCGTGGGAAGGCAATCAGCCCCAGCATTTT
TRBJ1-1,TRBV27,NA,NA,CASSLSETGNTEAFF,TGTGCCAGCAGTTTATCAGAGACGGGAAACACTGAAGCTTTCTTT
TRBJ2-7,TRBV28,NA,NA,CASSLNRVEQYF,TGTGCCAGCAGTTTAAACAGGGTCGAGCAGTACTTC
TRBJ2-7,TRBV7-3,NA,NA,CASSLMEATEQYF,TGTGCCAGCAGCTTAATGGAGGCTACCGAGCAGTACTTC
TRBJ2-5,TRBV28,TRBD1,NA,CASSKQGAGYQETQYF,TGTGCCAGCAGTAAACAGGGGGCCGGGTATCAAGAGACCCAGTACTTC
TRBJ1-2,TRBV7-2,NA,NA,CASSQQGTYGYTF,TGTGCCAGCAGCCAACAGGGAACCTATGGCTACACCTTC
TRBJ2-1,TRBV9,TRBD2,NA,CASSVEGLAGGPYNEQFF,TGTGCCAGCAGCGTAGAGGGTCTAGCGGGAGGACCCTACAATGAGCAGTTCTTC
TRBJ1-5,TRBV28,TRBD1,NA,CASSRLQGNSNQPQHF,TGTGCCAGCAGTCGCTTACAGGGGAATAGCAATCAGCCCCAGCATTTT
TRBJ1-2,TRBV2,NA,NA,CASSEGGTGIYGYTF,TGTGCCAGCAGTGAAGGGGGTACAGGGATCTATGGCTACACCTTC
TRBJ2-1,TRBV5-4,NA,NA,CASSLGTASNNEQFF,TGTGCCAGCAGCTTGGGGACAGCGTCAAACAATGAGCAGTTCTTC
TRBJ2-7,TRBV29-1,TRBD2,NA,CSGTRGENYEQYF,TGCAGCGGGACCCGGGGGGAGAACTACGAGCAGTACTTC
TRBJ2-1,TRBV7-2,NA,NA,CASSLGPAGAGNEQFF,TGTGCCAGCAGCTTAGGACCGGCGGGGGCAGGAAATGAGCAGTTCTTC
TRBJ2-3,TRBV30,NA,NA,CAWSPAGDTQYF,TGTGCCTGGAGCCCGGCGGGGGATACGCAGTATTTT
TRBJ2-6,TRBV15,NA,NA,CATSRSRSSGANVLTF,TGTGCCACCAGCAGAAGTAGGAGCTCTGGGGCCAACGTCCTGACTTTC
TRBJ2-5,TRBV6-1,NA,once,CASSDRGTQYF,TGTGCCAGCAGTGATAGAGGGACCCAGTACTTC
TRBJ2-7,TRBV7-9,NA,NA,CASSLGRFSYEQYF,TGTGCCAGCAGCTTGGGCAGGTTCTCCTACGAGCAGTACTTC
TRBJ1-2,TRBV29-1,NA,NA,CSVLQAFRPKEDYGYTF,TGCAGCGTTTTGCAGGCGTTCCGCCCCAAGGAGGACTATGGCTACACCTTC
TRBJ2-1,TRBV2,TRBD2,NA,CASSAGLAGYNEQFF,TGTGCCAGCAGCGCGGGACTAGCGGGATACAATGAGCAGTTCTTC
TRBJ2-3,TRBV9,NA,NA,CASSRELSLDTQYF,TGTGCCAGCAGTCGAGAGCTCTCTTTAGATACGCAGTATTTT
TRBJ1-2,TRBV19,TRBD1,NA,CARQIDYRDRVNYGYTF,TGTGCCAGACAAATAGACTACCGGGACAGGGTAAACTATGGCTACACCTTC
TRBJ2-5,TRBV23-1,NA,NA,CASSQSQLGSTKIQETQYF,TGCGCCAGCAGTCAATCGCAGTTGGGCTCTACAAAAATCCAAGAGACCCAGTACTTC
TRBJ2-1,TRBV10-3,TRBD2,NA,CAISGRTSYNEQFF,TGTGCCATCAGTGGTAGGACTAGCTACAATGAGCAGTTCTTC
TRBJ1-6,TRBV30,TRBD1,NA,CAWEGTVQSPLHF,TGTGCCTGGGAAGGGACAGTTCAGTCACCCCTCCACTTT
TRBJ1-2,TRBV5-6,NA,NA,CASSVEYYGYTF,TGTGCCAGCAGCGTCGAGTACTATGGCTACACCTTC
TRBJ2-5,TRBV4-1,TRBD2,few,CASSQDVGLAGGTQYF,TGCGCCAGCAGCCAAGATGTGGGTCTAGCGGGCGGGACCCAGTACTTC
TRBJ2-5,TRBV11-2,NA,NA,CASSSHRVKTQYF,TGTGCCAGCAGCTCCCACAGGGTTAAGACCCAGTACTTC
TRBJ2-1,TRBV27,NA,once,CASSLFKFDPGSVHEQFF,TGTGCCAGCAGTTTATTCAAATTCGACCCCGGGAGTGTGCATGAGCAGTTCTTC
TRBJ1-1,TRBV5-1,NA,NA,CASSFHKTGNTEAFF,TGCGCCAGCAGCTTCCATAAAACGGGGAACACTGAAGCTTTCTTT
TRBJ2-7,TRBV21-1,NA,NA,CASRGGQSSYEQYF,TGTGCCAGCAGGGGGGGGCAAAGCTCCTACGAGCAGTACTTC
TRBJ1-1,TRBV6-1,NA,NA,CASSAPQGAPAEAFF,TGTGCCAGCAGTGCCCCCCAAGGGGCCCCCGCTGAAGCTTTCTTT
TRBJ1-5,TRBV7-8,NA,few,CASSFLARGGNQPQHF,TGTGCCAGCAGCTTCCTCGCCAGGGGCGGCAATCAGCCCCAGCATTTT
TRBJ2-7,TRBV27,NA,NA,CASSPDSLFWYEQYF,TGTGCCAGCAGTCCCGATAGCCTATTCTGGTACGAGCAGTACTTC
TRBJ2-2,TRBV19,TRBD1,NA,CASSNGDSTNTGELFF,TGTGCCAGTAGTAATGGGGACAGCACGAACACCGGGGAGCTGTTTTTT
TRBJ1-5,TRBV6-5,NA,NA,CASRPNRVSNQPQHF,TGTGCCAGCAGACCCAACAGGGTTAGCAATCAGCCCCAGCATTTT
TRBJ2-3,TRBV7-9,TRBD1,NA,CASSGQGSSDTQYF,TGTGCCAGCAGCGGACAGGGTTCATCAGATACGCAGTATTTT